The TCR beta chain under discussion was sequenced for a study of graft-versus-host responses after intestinal transplantation. Study at large: Grafts were multivisceral, liver-intestinal, or isolated intestinal. Recipients uniformly received anti-thymocyte globulin induction, followed by tacrolimus and steroids for two to four years.

Sequenced by immunoSEQ multiplex PCR; TCRdb stores in-frame clones only, minus some. This sample has about 90,000 clones, with under 95% found just once. Note on this clone: Antigen specificity is unknown.

CDR1 is SGHRS and CDR2 is YFSETQ in the germline V gene. J was trimmed by 3 bases and V by 2 bases; bases with no gene match: 8. CDR3 length equals 15 residues. Findings of the study overall: The marrow of recipients harbored GvH clones, and ileum or blood showed some of them first. Declines in HvG clones occurring early post-transplant were associated with peak circulating GvH clone levels.

V and J are TRBV5-1 and TRBJ2-7, with 7 bases fitting TRBD2. The sequence came from a human donor who was the organ donor for an intestinal transplant. The specimen comprised unstimulated CD4+ T cells sorted from spleen or lymph node cells, sampled before transplant. The CDR3 nucleotides are TGCGCCAGCAGCTTCGAGGGAGGGCCAATCTACGAGCAGTACTTC. Its protein is CASSFEGGPIYEQYF.